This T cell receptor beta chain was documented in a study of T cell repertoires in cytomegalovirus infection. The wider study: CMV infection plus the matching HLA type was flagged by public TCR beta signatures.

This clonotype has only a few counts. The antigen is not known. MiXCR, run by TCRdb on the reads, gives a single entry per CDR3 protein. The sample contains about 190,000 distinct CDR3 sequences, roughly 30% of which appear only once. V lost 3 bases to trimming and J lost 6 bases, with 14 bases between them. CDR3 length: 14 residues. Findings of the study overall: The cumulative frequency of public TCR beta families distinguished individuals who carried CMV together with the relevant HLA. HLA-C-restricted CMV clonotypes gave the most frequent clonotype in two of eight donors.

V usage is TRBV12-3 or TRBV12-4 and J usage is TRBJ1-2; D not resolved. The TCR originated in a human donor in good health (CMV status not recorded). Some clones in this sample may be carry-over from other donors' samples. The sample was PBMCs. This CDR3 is CASSFPLIRHGYTF. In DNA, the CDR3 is TGTGCCAGCAGTTTCCCCTTAATAAGGCATGGCTACACCTTC.